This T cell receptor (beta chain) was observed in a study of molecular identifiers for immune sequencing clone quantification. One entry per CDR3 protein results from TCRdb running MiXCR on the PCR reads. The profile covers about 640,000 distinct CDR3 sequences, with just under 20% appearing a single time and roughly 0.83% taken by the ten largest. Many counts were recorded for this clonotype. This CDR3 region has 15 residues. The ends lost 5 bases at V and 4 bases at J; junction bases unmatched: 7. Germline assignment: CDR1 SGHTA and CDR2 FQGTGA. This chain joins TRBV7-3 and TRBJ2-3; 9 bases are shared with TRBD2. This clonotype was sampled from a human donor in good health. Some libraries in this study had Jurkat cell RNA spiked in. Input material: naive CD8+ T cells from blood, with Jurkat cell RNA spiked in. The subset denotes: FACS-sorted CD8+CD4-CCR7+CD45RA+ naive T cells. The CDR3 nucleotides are TGTGCCAGCAGCCCCGGGACTAGCTACCCAGATACGCAGTATTTT. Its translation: CASSPGTSYPDTQYF.